This entry describes one T cell receptor (beta chain). The antigen is unknown. The PCR contained 60 Vbeta and 13 Jbeta primers. Produced via immunoSEQ multiplex PCR; TCRdb's table is partial and in-frame only. This sample has about 170,000 clones, with 80% to 90% found just once. The sample is drawn from a study of cytomegalovirus exposure and HLA in healthy donors. Across the study: From donors who were HLA-typed, an early data release held 75 million to 85 million unique TCRs. Genotyping showed roughly 81% of fewer than 500 donors falling in the Caucasian-associated ancestry cluster. Whole-study findings and limits: Researchers reported in a later analysis that a missense DCLRE1C variant was tied to TCR beta V- and J-gene trimming. TCR beta chains associated with HLA were, in a later analysis, more clonally expanded than equally common others.

Trimming took 5 bases from V and 5 from J, leaving 22 bases between them. The CDR3 loop spans 16 amino acids. Germline loops: CDR1 SGHNT, CDR2 YYREEE (reference sequence). The source of this sequence is a man between 18 and 35 years old in good health and CMV-seropositive. Input material: PBMCs. V is TRBV5-4 and J is TRBJ1-2, with D possibly being TRBD1 (5 bases). DNA of the CDR3: TGTGCCAGCAGTTCAAAGTCCGGAGAACAGGTTTATGGCTACACCTTC. Residues: CASSSKSGEQVYGYTF.